Shown below are 20 T cell receptor beta chains from a single sample sequenced in a study of T cell responses to AZD1222 COVID-19 vaccine. Sequenced by immunoSEQ multiplex PCR; TCRdb stores in-frame clones only, minus some. This sample carries 95,000 to 150,000 clones, around 93% of them seen once, and the ten largest clones take 1.1%. This sample comprised peripheral blood, obtained on day 0 of AZD1222 vaccination. The receptors shown here come from an adult in good health.

The chain carries TRBV7-6 and TRBJ1-4; D might be TRBD1 (6 bases). V lost 2 bases and J lost 7, with 20 bases in between. CDR3 length equals 17 residues. The germline gives CDR1 SGHVS, CDR2 FNYEAQ. The DNA for the CDR3 is TGTGCCAGCAGCTTAATGGTAGGGGGTAGCTCGGGTGAAAAACTGTTTTTT. It translates to CASSLMVGGSSGEKLFF.

The chain couples TRBV5-1 to TRBJ2-7; 10 bases are shared with TRBD2. This CDR3 comprises 15 residues. Per the germline V gene, CDR1 is SGHRS and CDR2 is YFSETQ. V was pared by 5 bases and J by 4 bases, with 9 bases of the junction left unmatched. The CDR3 DNA is TGCGCCAGCAGTGTTGGAGCGGGAGGGCCATACGAGCAGTACTTC. Translated, it gives CASSVGAGGPYEQYF.

This chain uses TRBV28 with TRBJ1-2; D perhaps matches TRBD1 (5 bases). Germline V lookup: CDR1 MDHEN, CDR2 SYDVKM. The CDR3 extends over 15 amino acids. With 4 bases removed from V and 1 base from J, the gap between germline ends came to 13 bases. The CDR3 DNA is TGTGCCAGCAGTTCTACAGGTTACGATAACTATGGCTACACCTTC. It is translated as CASSSTGYDNYGYTF.

The chain has TRBV7-3 and TRBJ2-3; D remains unclear. CDR3 size: 15 residues. The V gene lost 6 bases and the J gene lost 0 bases, with 13 bases spanning the gap. Germline V gene lookup returns CDR1 SGHTA and CDR2 FQGTGA. DNA for the CDR3: TGTGCCAGCAGTTTCAGCCCTACTAGCACAGATACGCAGTATTTT. Translated: CASSFSPTSTDTQYF.

This chain links TRBV27 with TRBJ1-5, with 8 bases identical to TRBD1. The germline V gene encodes CDR1 MNHEY and CDR2 SMNVEV (reference sequence). The CDR3 is made up of 16 amino acids. V lost 8 bases and J lost 1; bases outside the gene matches: 10. The CDR3 is CASGPRQGRSNQPQHF. For the CDR3, the DNA is TGTGCCAGCGGCCCCCGACAGGGGAGAAGCAATCAGCCCCAGCATTTT.

This chain connects TRBV28 to TRBJ1-5; weak D call: TRBD1 (5 bases). CDR3 length: 17 residues. V was shortened by 5 bases and J by 6 bases, with 23 bases between the two germline ends. Germline V gene data show CDR1 as MDHEN and CDR2 as SYDVKM. CDR3 sequence (DNA): TGTGCCAGCAGTCCCCAAAGGGGTAGGCGGGGAAGTCAGCCCCAGCATTTT. Translating it yields CASSPQRGRRGSQPQHF.

The gene calls are TRBV18 and TRBJ2-2, with D perhaps matching TRBD1 (6 bases). V was shortened by 1 base and J by 0 bases, with 12 bases between the two germline ends. The CDR3 totals 17 residues. CDR1 is KGHSH, CDR2 LQKENI, per germline. Here the CDR3 reads CASSPQYSGANTGELFF. Here the CDR3 DNA reads TGTGCCAGCTCACCACAATATTCAGGGGCGAACACCGGGGAGCTGTTTTTT.

This clone was recorded only once. The rearrangement uses TRBV10-3 and TRBJ2-5; the match to TRBD1 covers 12 bases. The germline V gene has CDR1 ENHRY and CDR2 SYGVKD. The CDR3 extends over 19 amino acids. V lost 2 bases, J lost 5 bases, and 15 bases stayed unmatched. In nucleotides, the CDR3 is TGTGCCATCAGTGAGGCGACCTTCCCGGGACAGGGGGCTCGGGAGACCCAGTACTTC. Translated, it gives CAISEATFPGQGARETQYF.

The chain is built from TRBV19 and TRBJ2-1, with TRBD2 matching over 11 bases. Germline CDR1 reads LNHDA; CDR2 reads SQIVND (reference sequence). The CDR3 contains 15 residues. The V segment lost 4 bases and the J segment 4 bases; nucleotides outside the gene matches: 3. CDR3: CASSRTSGSYNEQFF. CDR3 DNA sequence: TGTGCCAGTAGTAGGACTAGCGGGTCTTACAATGAGCAGTTCTTC.

The rearrangement joins TRBV5-6 to TRBJ2-6; D gene uncertain. The CDR3 sequence is 18 residues long. Germline V gene data show CDR1 as SGHDT and CDR2 as YYEEEE. The V gene lost 1 base and the J gene lost 0 bases, with 14 bases spanning the gap. Here the CDR3 DNA reads TGTGCCAGCAGCTTGCGGCCGGAGCGAAGCTCTGGGGCCAACGTCCTGACTTTC. It specifies CASSLRPERSSGANVLTF. Full variable domain (remainder filled in from reference TRBV5-6 and TRBJ2-6): DAGVTQSPTHLIKTRGQQVTLRCSPKSGHDTVSWYQQALGQGPQFIFQYYEEEERQRGNFPDRFSGHQFPNYSSELNVNALLLGDSALYLCASSLRPERSSGANVLTFGAGSRLTVL.

This clone was seen once. CDR3 DNA: TGTGCCAGCAGTATCCTAAAGCAAAGGGGCTACGAGCAGTACTTC. It specifies CASSILKQRGYEQYF. The gene calls are TRBV27 and TRBJ2-7; possible D gene TRBD1, 5 bases. The V gene lost 5 bases and the J gene lost 3 bases, with 17 bases spanning the gap. Germline V lookup: CDR1 MNHEY, CDR2 SMNVEV (reference sequence). CDR3 length equals 15 residues.

The V call is TRBV21-1, the J call TRBJ1-5. TRBV21-1 is reported as a pseudogene. The CDR3 is 15 amino acids. The chain's CDR3 is CASSKGRVQRQPQHF. CDR3 DNA sequence: TGTGCCAGCAGCAAAGGAAGGGTACAGAGGCAGCCCCAGCATTTT.

The chain uses TRBV12-3 or TRBV12-4 and TRBJ1-2, with 8 bases lining up with TRBD1. The CDR3 length is 13 residues. Trimming at V came to 5 bases and at J to 3 bases, leaving 2 bases not matched to a gene. This chain's CDR3 is CASSGDRYYGYTF. The CDR3 bases are TGTGCCAGCAGTGGGGACAGGTACTATGGCTACACCTTC.

The V gene is TRBV6-5, the J gene TRBJ2-2, with 8 bases identical to TRBD2. Germline assignment: CDR1 MNHEY and CDR2 SVGAGI. This CDR3 spans 14 amino acids. The junction had 6 bases not matched to a gene; V was cut back by 6 bases and J by 6 bases. CDR3 amino acids: CASRLAVFAGELFF. The CDR3 DNA sequence: TGTGCCAGCAGACTAGCGGTTTTCGCCGGGGAGCTGTTTTTT.

The chain combines TRBV3-1 (or the pseudogene TRBV3-2) with TRBJ1-2, with D uncertain. In germline, CDR1 is LGHDT, CDR2 YNNKEL (reference sequence). Trimming took off 1 base at V and 4 bases at J, with 10 bases between the two ends. This CDR3 has 14 residues. The DNA of the CDR3 is TGTGCCAGCAGCCAAGGACGGAGCCTCTATGGCTACACCTTC. This codes for CASSQGRSLYGYTF.

The V and J genes are TRBV18 and TRBJ1-3, with D possibly being TRBD1 (6 bases). CDR1 and CDR2 (germline): KGHSH, LQKENI. The length of the CDR3 is 16 residues. V lost 1 base, J lost 4 bases, and 14 bases lay in between. The CDR3 region is CASSPLGTSIGNTIYF. CDR3 nucleotide sequence: TGTGCCAGCTCACCACTTGGGACAAGTATAGGAAACACCATATATTTT.

Here the CDR3 reads CASSLVGRRRSYEQYF. Here the CDR3 DNA reads TGTGCCAGCAGCTTGGTTGGCAGACGCCGCTCCTACGAGCAGTACTTC. V and J are TRBV5-4 and TRBJ2-7; D is unclear. This CDR3 comprises 16 residues. Germline-derived CDR1 and CDR2 are SGHNT and YYREEE (reference sequence). Deletions cut 0 bases from V and 0 bases from J, with 13 bases between.

The chain employs TRBV21-1 and TRBJ2-2. TRBV21-1 corresponds to a pseudogene. The CDR3 spans 17 residues. The CDR3 bases are TGTGCCAGCAGCAAAGTGGTCTTGGTTGGGAACACCGGGGAGCTGTTTTTT. This codes for CASSKVVLVGNTGELFF.

In regard to this clone: This CDR3 is also generated by other DNA sequences in the sample. The V call is TRBV7-3, the J call TRBJ1-2; tentatively, D is TRBD1 (5 bases). Germline V gene sequence: CDR1 SGHTA, CDR2 FQGTGA. Trimming pared 5 bases from V and 3 bases from J, leaving 13 bases between. The CDR3 covers 14 residues. The CDR3 nucleotides read TGTGCCAGCAGCCCCCAGGGTTCCGACTATGGCTACACCTTC. It translates to CASSPQGSDYGYTF.

The V and J genes are TRBV19 and TRBJ2-4; 11 nucleotides align to TRBD1. There are 17 residues in the CDR3. The V gene end was trimmed by 5 bases and the J gene end by 2 bases; junction bases not matched to a gene: 8. Germline V gives CDR1 LNHDA, CDR2 SQIVND (reference sequence). The DNA of the CDR3 is TGTGCCAGTAGTTCAATTCGGGACAGGGGGTCCAAAAACATTCAGTACTTC. Protein sequence: CASSSIRDRGSKNIQYF.